A selection of T cell receptor beta chains follows, all from one sample in a study of blood T cells in healthy people across ages. TCRdb called the 5' RACE reads again in MiXCR, with one record for every CDR3 protein. The data contain some 1,800,000 distinct CDR3 sequences, about two fifths of them seen just once; the ten biggest clones take up more than 20%. Sample: blood. Receptors were obtained from a human donor in good health. Both conserved end residues are part of each CDR3. A D gene is named only where the DNA matches it firmly. Clone size is not always given. Where it is, it says once, few, many or a class for expanded clones.

>TRBJ2-4|.|once|TRBV20-1
TGCAGTGCCGGACCTTTAGGAGCCAAAAACATTCAGTACTTC
CSAGPLGAKNIQYF
>TRBJ1-2|TRBD1|.|TRBV10-3
TGTGCCATCAGGGGGACAGGAGAAAACTATGGCTACACCTTC
CAIRGTGENYGYTF
>TRBJ2-5|.|few|TRBV15
TGTGCCACCAGCAGAGATTCGTCACCCCAGTACTTC
CATSRDSSPQYF
>TRBJ2-7|TRBD1|few|TRBV20-1
TGCAGTGCTACCCAGACAGGGGGCGAGCAGTACTTC
CSATQTGGEQYF
>TRBJ2-7|TRBD1|.|TRBV20-1
TGCAGTGCGAACAGGGGATTGACCTACGAGCAGTACTTC
CSANRGLTYEQYF
>TRBJ2-6|.|.|TRBV6-2/TRBV6-3
TGTGCCAGCACCAAGATCAGAAGAAGCTCTGGGGCCAACGTCCTGACTTTC
CASTKIRRSSGANVLTF
>TRBJ2-6|.|.|TRBV29-1
TGCAGCGTTGTTGGAGAAATAAGCTCTGGGGCCAACGTCCTGACTTTC
CSVVGEISSGANVLTF
>TRBJ2-3|.|.|TRBV7-2
TGTGCCAGCAGCCCTCTGCGACCAGATACGCAGTATTTT
CASSPLRPDTQYF
>TRBJ2-2|.|.|TRBV7-9
TGTGCCAGCAGTTCAGGGGATTCCACCGGGGAGCTGTTTTTT
CASSSGDSTGELFF
>TRBJ2-7|.|few|TRBV4-2
TGTGCCAGCAGCCAGGCACTTCTATTTCGCGAGCAGTACTTC
CASSQALLFREQYF
>TRBJ2-7|TRBD2|.|TRBV7-9
TGTGCCAGCAGCTTGGATTTAGCGGGGATCTCCTACGTGCAGTACTTC
CASSLDLAGISYVQYF
>TRBJ2-1|.|.|TRBV29-1
TGCAGCGTTGATCCACTAGCTTTCCAAAATGAGCAGTTCTTC
CSVDPLAFQNEQFF
>TRBJ2-5|TRBD2|.|TRBV7-8
TGTGCCAGCAGCTGGACTAGCGGGAACCAAGAGACCCAGTACTTC
CASSWTSGNQETQYF
>TRBJ2-5|.|.|TRBV5-1
TGCGCCAGCAGCTCACCGGACCTGCAAGAGACCCAGTACTTC
CASSSPDLQETQYF
>TRBJ2-2|TRBD2|.|TRBV20-1
TGCAGTGCCAGGACTAGCGGGGGCGCGAACACCGGGGAGCTGTTTTTT
CSARTSGGANTGELFF
>TRBJ2-7|TRBD2|few|TRBV20-1
TGCAGTGCCTGGGGGGGAGGAGTGCACGAGCAGTACTTC
CSAWGGGVHEQYF
>TRBJ2-3|TRBD1|few|TRBV6-4
TGTGCCACCTCCGAGGGGGCTGCCACAGATACGCAGTATTTT
CATSEGAATDTQYF
>TRBJ1-1|.|few|TRBV6-5
TGTGCCAGCAGTCCAGGGCTCGGTGAAGCTTTCTTT
CASSPGLGEAFF
>TRBJ2-3|.|.|TRBV5-4
TGTGCCAGCAGCCGCTCCGGGCGAAGAACAGATACGCAGTATTTT
CASSRSGRRTDTQYF
>TRBJ1-1|.|.|TRBV13
TGTGCCAGCAGCTTACATGGCAGAGGGACTGAAGCTTTCTTT
CASSLHGRGTEAFF
>TRBJ2-2|.|.|TRBV4-2
TGTGCCAGCAGCCGGCAGTCCCGCTTGTATGGCACCGGGGAGCTGTTTTTT
CASSRQSRLYGTGELFF
>TRBJ2-3|.|.|TRBV28
TGTGCCACTATAGGTTCCACAGATGCGCAGTATTTT
CATIGSTDAQYF
>TRBJ2-7|TRBD1|few|TRBV6-5
TGTGCCAGCAGTTACCCGACAGGGGCCCAATCCTACGAGCAGTACTTC
CASSYPTGAQSYEQYF
>TRBJ1-2|.|many|TRBV10-3
TGTGCCATCAGTGAGTCCAGCAATAACTATGGCTACACCTTC
CAISESSNNYGYTF
>TRBJ2-3|.|few|TRBV18
TGTGCCAGCTCACCAGCCGTCCCTGGAGATACGCAGTATTTT
CASSPAVPGDTQYF
>TRBJ1-1|.|many|TRBV12-3/TRBV12-4
TGTGCCAGCAGCTTAACCGCTAACACTGAAGCTTTCTTT
CASSLTANTEAFF
>TRBJ1-5|.|few|TRBV7-9
TGTGCCAGCAGCTTAGGAGTAAGCTACAATCAGCCCCAGCATTTT
CASSLGVSYNQPQHF
>TRBJ2-7|.|few|TRBV4-3
TGCGCCAGCAGCCAAGAACGAGCAAAAACCTACGAGCAGTACTTC
CASSQERAKTYEQYF
>TRBJ2-7|TRBD2|few|TRBV9
TGTGCCAGCAGCGTCTTAGCGGGGCCCTACGAGCAGTACTTC
CASSVLAGPYEQYF
>TRBJ2-5|.|few|TRBV6-1
TGTGCCAGCAGTGAACTTCGGACAAAATTTGCGGAGACCCAGTACTTC
CASSELRTKFAETQYF
>TRBJ2-1|TRBD2|few|TRBV2
TGTGCCAGCAGGGTAGCGGGGGGCCTTTACAATGAGCAGTTCTTC
CASRVAGGLYNEQFF
>TRBJ2-1|.|many|TRBV5-1
TGCGCCAGCAGCTTGGCCGGGGTTGAGCAGTTCTTC
CASSLAGVEQFF
>TRBJ1-6|TRBD1|.|TRBV27
TGTGCCAGCAGTTCGGGACAGCTTTGGTCACCCCTCCACTTT
CASSSGQLWSPLHF
>TRBJ2-1|TRBD2|once|TRBV20-1
TGCAGTGCGGCGCGACTAGCCCCCTACAATGAGCAGTTCTTC
CSAARLAPYNEQFF
>TRBJ2-2|TRBD1|.|TRBV7-7
TGTGCCAGCGGGGACAGGAGAGGAACCGGGGAGCTGTTTTTT
CASGDRRGTGELFF
>TRBJ1-2|TRBD1|few|TRBV29-1
TGCAGCGTCGCGGGCGCGGACAGGGATAACTATGGCTACACCTTC
CSVAGADRDNYGYTF
>TRBJ1-2|.|.|TRBV7-2
TGTGCCAGCAGCCCCTACCTAACAGTCGACTACACCTTC
CASSPYLTVDYTF
>TRBJ1-1|TRBD1|.|TRBV18
TGTGCCAGCTCGGATGGGACAGACTACACTGAAGCTTTCTTT
CASSDGTDYTEAFF
>TRBJ2-7|TRBD2|few|TRBV6-1
TGTGCCGGCAGTCCACTAGCGGGGCATTACGAGCAGTACTTC
CAGSPLAGHYEQYF
>TRBJ1-1|.|few|TRBV6-2/TRBV6-3
TGTGCCAGCAGTTACAGGGGCTGGACTGAAGCTTTCTTT
CASSYRGWTEAFF
>TRBJ1-2|TRBD1|few|TRBV6-2/TRBV6-3
TGTGCCAGCAGCCGCGGAGACAGGGGAGCCTATGGCTACACCTTC
CASSRGDRGAYGYTF
>TRBJ2-3|.|.|TRBV5-1
TGCGCCAGCAGCTTGGCGCTTGCGGGGGCCCGAGATACGCAGTATTTT
CASSLALAGARDTQYF
>TRBJ2-3|.|.|TRBV7-3
TGTGCCAGCAGCTACCAGACTGAGGCAGATACGCGGTATTTT
CASSYQTEADTRYF
>TRBJ2-3|.|.|TRBV29-1
TGCAGCGTTGAAATTCGGACAGATACGCAGTATTTT
CSVEIRTDTQYF
>TRBJ2-7|.|.|TRBV20-1
TGCAGTGCACTTCGGGGCGAGTACGAGCAGTACTTC
CSALRGEYEQYF
>TRBJ1-1|.|.|TRBV29-1
TGCAGCGTTGCCCCGGGACAACGGAACACTGAAGCTTTCTTT
CSVAPGQRNTEAFF
>TRBJ2-5|.|.|TRBV5-6
TGTGCCAGCAGCTTGGCTCTCCCGTTGGAGCAGTACTTC
CASSLALPLEQYF
>TRBJ2-1|TRBD1|many|TRBV29-1
TGCAGCGTAAGGGACAGGGGGGGGTACAATGAGCAGTTCTTC
CSVRDRGGYNEQFF
>TRBJ1-1|.|.|TRBV12-3/TRBV12-4
TGTGCCAGCAGTTTATGGAATTTGGAAGCTTTCTTT
CASSLWNLEAFF
>TRBJ2-7|TRBD2|.|TRBV24-1
TGTGCCACCAGTGATCGGCTAGCGGGGGTCCACGAGCAGTACTTC
CATSDRLAGVHEQYF
>TRBJ2-3|.|few|TRBV6-5
TGTGCCAGCAGTCTATTGACCCCGAGAGACCTAAGTACGCAGTATTTT
CASSLLTPRDLSTQYF
>TRBJ2-2|.|.|TRBV5-1
TGCGCCAGCAGCCCGGCGGGACAGATGAACACCGGGGAGCTGTTTTTT
CASSPAGQMNTGELFF
>TRBJ2-3|.|.|TRBV4-3
TGCGCCAGCAGCCAAGATCGGGGGTCAGATACGCAGTATTTT
CASSQDRGSDTQYF
>TRBJ2-1|TRBD1|few|TRBV12-3/TRBV12-4
TGTGCCAGGACACAGGGGGCCGGTTTGTACAATGAGCAGTTCTTC
CARTQGAGLYNEQFF